Below, one T cell receptor (beta chain) is given with its context. Its antigen is unknown. The data belong to a study of vaccination and CD4 T cells after COVID-19. V lost 0 bases and J lost 4; bases outside the gene matches: 5. The CDR3 sequence is 14 residues long. The V gene's germline CDR1 is GTSNPN and CDR2 SVGIG (reference sequence). Treatment in this sample: roughly ten-day PBMC culture with coronavirus spike peptide pools or control peptides (ViraFEST assay). Negative selection recovered the CD4+ T cells once they had spent about eleven days in culture. Sequencing of cultured CD4+ T cell DNA used the Oncomine TCR Beta short-read assay. Once CD4+ T cells had been cultured, genomic DNA was extracted from them. TCRdb reprocessed the PCR reads via MiXCR and lists one record per CDR3 protein. Of around 19,000 distinct CDR3 sequences in the sample, about 51% are singletons; the top ten hold nearly 6%.

V is TRBV30 and J is TRBJ2-7; 8 positions match TRBD1. The clonotype comes from a human donor who had recovered from COVID-19. Material: CD4+ T cells from blood, cultured in vitro. The CDR3 DNA reads as TGTGCCTGGAGTGTTGGGACAGGATATTACGAGCAGTACTTC. Translating it yields CAWSVGTGYYEQYF.